This T cell receptor beta chain stems from a study of T cells in Graves' hyperthyroidism and ophthalmopathy. Graves' hyperthyroidism was deemed stable absent ophthalmopathy progression within 18 months. The hyperthyroidism patients had all been newly diagnosed, and their disease duration was under 2 months. Their ages ranged from 18 to 65 years. The study left out patients who had uncontrolled infection, other autoimmune disease, pregnancy or lactation. TCR beta CDR3 sequences were amplified from RNA transcripts. HTBI primers were the set used in a first-round RT-PCR of the TCR CDR3. One entry per CDR3 protein results from TCRdb running MiXCR on the multiplex PCR reads. This table has about 420,000 distinct CDR3 sequences, approximately 14% appearing once. V dropped 0 bases and J dropped 3 bases, with 13 bases sitting between them. This CDR3 is 15 amino acids long. CDR1 is DFQATT and CDR2 is SNEGSKA in the germline V gene (reference sequence).

This clonotype was observed many times. The sequenced sample was blood. This rearrangement joins TRBV20-1 to TRBJ2-3; no firm D call. The receptor's source is a woman aged 18-29 years with Graves' hyperthyroidism. The chain's CDR3 is CSARDIGRQTDTQYF. As DNA, the CDR3 is TGCAGTGCTAGAGATATTGGCAGACAAACAGATACGCAGTATTTT.